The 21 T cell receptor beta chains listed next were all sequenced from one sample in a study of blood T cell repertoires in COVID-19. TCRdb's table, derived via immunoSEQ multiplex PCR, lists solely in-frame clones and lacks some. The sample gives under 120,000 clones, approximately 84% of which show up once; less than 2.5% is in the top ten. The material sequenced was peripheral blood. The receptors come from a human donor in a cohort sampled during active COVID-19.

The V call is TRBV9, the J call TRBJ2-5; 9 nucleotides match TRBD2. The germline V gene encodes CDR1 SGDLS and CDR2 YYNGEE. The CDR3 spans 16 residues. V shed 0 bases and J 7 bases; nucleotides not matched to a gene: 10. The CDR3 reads CASSVAGLAVTSTQYF. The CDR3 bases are TGTGCCAGCAGCGTAGCGGGACTAGCAGTAACTTCGACCCAGTACTTC.

The CDR3 protein is CASSQEAGGPGTQYF. The DNA of the CDR3 is TGTGCCAGCAGCCAGGAAGCGGGGGGGCCGGGAACCCAGTACTTC. This sequence joins TRBV4-2 and TRBJ2-5; 10 positions agree with TRBD2. The ends lost 3 bases at V and 8 bases at J; junction bases unmatched: 9. CDR3 size: 15 residues. Germline V lookup: CDR1 LGHNA, CDR2 YNFKEQ.

The CDR3 sequence is CASSLGTSPNEQFF. In nucleotides, the CDR3 is TGTGCCAGCAGTTTAGGGACTAGTCCCAATGAGCAGTTCTTC. J is TRBJ2-1 and V is TRBV28, with 8 bases fitting TRBD2. Germline CDR1 reads MDHEN; CDR2 reads SYDVKM. V lost 2 bases and J lost 6; bases outside the gene matches: 3. CDR3 length: 14 residues.

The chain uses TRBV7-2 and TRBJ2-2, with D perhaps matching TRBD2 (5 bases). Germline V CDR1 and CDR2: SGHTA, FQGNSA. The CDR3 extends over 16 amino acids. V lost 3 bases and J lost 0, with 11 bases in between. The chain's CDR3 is CASSFMGDSNTGELFF. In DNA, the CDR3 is TGTGCCAGCAGCTTCATGGGAGACTCGAACACCGGGGAGCTGTTTTTT.

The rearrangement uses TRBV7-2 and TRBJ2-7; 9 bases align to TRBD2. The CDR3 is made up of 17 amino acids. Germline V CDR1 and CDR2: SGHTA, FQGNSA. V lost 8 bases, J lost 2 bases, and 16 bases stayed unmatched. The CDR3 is CASAGGRGSRLTYEQYF. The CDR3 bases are TGTGCCAGCGCGGGGGGGCGGGGCAGCCGGTTGACCTACGAGCAGTACTTC. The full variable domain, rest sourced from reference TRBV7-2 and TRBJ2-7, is GAGVSQSPSNKVTEKGKDVELRCDPISGHTALYWYRQSLGQGLEFLIYFQGNSAPDKSGLPSDRFSAERTGGSVSTLTIQRTQQEDSAVYLCASAGGRGSRLTYEQYFGPGTRLTVT.

The DNA of the CDR3 is TGTGCCAGCTCACCAGGGACTAGCGGGGGAGACAATGAGCAGTTCTTC. Its translation: CASSPGTSGGDNEQFF. The chain has TRBV18 and TRBJ2-1; 14 positions match TRBD2. The germline V gene encodes CDR1 KGHSH and CDR2 LQKENI. The CDR3 is 16 residues long. Losses at the gene ends were 2 bases for V and 5 bases for J; bases not matched to a gene: 2.

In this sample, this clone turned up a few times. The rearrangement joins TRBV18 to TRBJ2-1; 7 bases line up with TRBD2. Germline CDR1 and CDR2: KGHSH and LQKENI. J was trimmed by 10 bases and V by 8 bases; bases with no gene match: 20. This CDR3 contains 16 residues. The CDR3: CASTLNSGTAGGEQFF. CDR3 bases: TGTGCCAGCACCCTAAACAGCGGGACTGCCGGGGGGGAGCAGTTCTTC. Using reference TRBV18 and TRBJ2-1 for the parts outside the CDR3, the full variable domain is NAGVMQNPRHLVRRRGQEARLRCSPMKGHSHVYWYRQLPEEGLKFMVYLQKENIIDESGMPKERFSAEFPKEGPSILRIQQVVRGDSAAYFCASTLNSGTAGGEQFFGPGTRLTVL.

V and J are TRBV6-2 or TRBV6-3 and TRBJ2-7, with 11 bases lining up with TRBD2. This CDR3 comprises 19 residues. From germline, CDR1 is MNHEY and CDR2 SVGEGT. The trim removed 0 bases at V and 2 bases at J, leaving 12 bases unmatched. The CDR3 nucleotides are TGTGCCAGCAGTTACTCGAAGGGGACTAGCGGTCCCCGGGCCTACGAGCAGTACTTC. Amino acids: CASSYSKGTSGPRAYEQYF.

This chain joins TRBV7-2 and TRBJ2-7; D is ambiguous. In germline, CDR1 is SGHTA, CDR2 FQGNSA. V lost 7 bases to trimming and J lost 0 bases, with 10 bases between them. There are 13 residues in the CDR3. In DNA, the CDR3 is TGTGCCAGCAACCAACTATCCTCCTACGAGCAGTACTTC. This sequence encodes CASNQLSSYEQYF. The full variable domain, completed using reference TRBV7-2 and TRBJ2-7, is GAGVSQSPSNKVTEKGKDVELRCDPISGHTALYWYRQSLGQGLEFLIYFQGNSAPDKSGLPSDRFSAERTGGSVSTLTIQRTQQEDSAVYLCASNQLSSYEQYFGPGTRLTVT.

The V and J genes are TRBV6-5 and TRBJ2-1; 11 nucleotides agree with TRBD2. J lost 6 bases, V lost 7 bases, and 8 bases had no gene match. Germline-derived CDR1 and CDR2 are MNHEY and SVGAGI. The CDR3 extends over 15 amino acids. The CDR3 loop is CASIKGSGRANEQFF. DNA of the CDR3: TGTGCCAGCATCAAGGGTAGCGGGAGGGCCAATGAGCAGTTCTTC.

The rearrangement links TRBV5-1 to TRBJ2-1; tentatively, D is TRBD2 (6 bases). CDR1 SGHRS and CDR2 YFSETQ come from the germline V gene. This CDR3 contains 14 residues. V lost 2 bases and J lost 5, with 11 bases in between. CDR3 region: CASSFGSEDNEQFF. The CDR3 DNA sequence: TGCGCCAGCAGCTTCGGGAGTGAGGACAATGAGCAGTTCTTC.

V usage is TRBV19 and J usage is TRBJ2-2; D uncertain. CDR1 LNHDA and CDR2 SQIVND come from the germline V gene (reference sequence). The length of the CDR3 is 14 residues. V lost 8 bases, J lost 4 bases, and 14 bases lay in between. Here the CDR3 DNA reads TGTGCCAGTGCCCAACCTGGGCTCACCGGGGAGCTGTTTTTT. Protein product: CASAQPGLTGELFF.

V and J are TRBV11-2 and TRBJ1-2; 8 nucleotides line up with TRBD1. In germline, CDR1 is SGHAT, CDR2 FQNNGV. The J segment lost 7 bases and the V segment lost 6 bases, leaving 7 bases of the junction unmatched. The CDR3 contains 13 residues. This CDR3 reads CASSQDRASGYTF. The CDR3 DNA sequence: TGTGCCAGCAGTCAGGACAGGGCCAGTGGCTACACCTTC.

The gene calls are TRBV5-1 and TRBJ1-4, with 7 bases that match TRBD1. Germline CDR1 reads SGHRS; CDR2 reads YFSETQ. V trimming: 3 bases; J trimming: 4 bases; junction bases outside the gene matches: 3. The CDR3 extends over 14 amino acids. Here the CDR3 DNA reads TGCGCCAGCAGCTCGGGACAGAGTAATGAAAAACTGTTTTTT. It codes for CASSSGQSNEKLFF.

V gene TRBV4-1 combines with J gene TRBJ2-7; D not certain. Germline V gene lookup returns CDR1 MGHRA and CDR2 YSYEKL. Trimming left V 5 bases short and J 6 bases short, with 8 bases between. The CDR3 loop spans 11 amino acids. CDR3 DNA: TGCGCCAGCAGCGGTCAGGCCGAGCAGTACTTC. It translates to CASSGQAEQYF.

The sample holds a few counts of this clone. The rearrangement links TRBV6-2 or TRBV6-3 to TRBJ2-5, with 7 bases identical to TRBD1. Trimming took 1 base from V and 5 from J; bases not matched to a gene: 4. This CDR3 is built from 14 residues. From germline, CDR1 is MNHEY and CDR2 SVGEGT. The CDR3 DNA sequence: TGTGCCAGCAGTTACTACAGGGGAAGCGAGACCCAGTACTTC. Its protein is CASSYYRGSETQYF.

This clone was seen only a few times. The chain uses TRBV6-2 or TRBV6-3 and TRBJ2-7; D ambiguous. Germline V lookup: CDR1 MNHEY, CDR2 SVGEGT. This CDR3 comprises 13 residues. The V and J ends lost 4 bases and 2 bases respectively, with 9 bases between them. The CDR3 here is CASSSPSPYEQYF. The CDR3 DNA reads TGTGCCAGCAGTTCCCCCTCCCCCTACGAGCAGTACTTC.

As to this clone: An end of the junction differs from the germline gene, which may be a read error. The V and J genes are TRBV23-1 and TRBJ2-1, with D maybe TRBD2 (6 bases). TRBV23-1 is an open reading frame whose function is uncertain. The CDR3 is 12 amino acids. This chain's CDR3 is CASNHERVEGLF. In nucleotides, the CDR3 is TGCGCCAGCAACCACGAGCGGGTCGAGGGCCTCTTC.

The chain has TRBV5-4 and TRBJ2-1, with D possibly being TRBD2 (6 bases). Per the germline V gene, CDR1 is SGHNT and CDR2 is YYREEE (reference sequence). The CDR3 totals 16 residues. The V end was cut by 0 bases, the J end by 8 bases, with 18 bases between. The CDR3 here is CASSLVMWGTADEQFF. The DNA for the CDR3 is TGTGCCAGCAGCTTGGTAATGTGGGGGACTGCGGATGAGCAGTTCTTC.

CDR3 loop: CASSQEPGNTGELFF. The CDR3 nucleotides read TGTGCCAGCAGCCAAGAACCAGGGAACACCGGGGAGCTGTTTTTT. The chain recombines TRBV3-1 (or the pseudogene TRBV3-2) with TRBJ2-2; D is ambiguous. CDR3 length equals 15 residues. CDR1 is LGHDT and CDR2 is YNNKEL in the germline V gene (reference sequence). Trimming left V 0 bases short and J 1 base short, with 6 bases between.

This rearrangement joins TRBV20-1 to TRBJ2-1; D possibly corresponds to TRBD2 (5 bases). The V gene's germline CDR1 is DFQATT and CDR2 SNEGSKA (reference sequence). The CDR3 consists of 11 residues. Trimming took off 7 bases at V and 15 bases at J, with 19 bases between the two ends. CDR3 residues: CSVSWLGSGFF. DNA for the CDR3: TGCAGTGTGAGCTGGCTGGGGAGTGGGTTCTTC.